The T cell receptor (beta chain) under discussion was sequenced for a study of cytomegalovirus exposure and HLA in healthy donors. Study observations and caveats: An analysis was carried out at a later point. It showed that HLA-associated TCR beta chains were more clonally expanded than equally common non-associated chains. Later, TCR association rates were found to vary by HLA locus, highest for DRB1 and lowest for HLA-C.

About this clone itself: Its antigen remains unknown.

V was pared by 10 bases and J by 3 bases, with 8 bases of the junction left unmatched. The CDR3 loop spans 13 amino acids. The germline gives CDR1 ENHRY, CDR2 SYGVKD. Donors consisted of healthy bone marrow donors. Though probably carrying unrecorded immune exposures, donors were nominally healthy at sampling. The PCR had 60 Vbeta and 13 Jbeta primers. The method was immunoSEQ multiplex PCR; TCRdb's version includes in-frame clones alone and lacks a portion of them. The table lists approximately 110,000 clones, 65% to 85% of them singletons. The rearrangement links TRBV10-3 to TRBJ1-1; TRBD1 aligns across 7 bases. The origin of this receptor is a woman in her 30s in good health and CMV-seropositive. The sample comprised PBMCs. In DNA form, the CDR3 reads TGTGCCACCCAGGGGGGACAGTACACTGAAGCTTTCTTT. It codes for CATQGGQYTEAFF.